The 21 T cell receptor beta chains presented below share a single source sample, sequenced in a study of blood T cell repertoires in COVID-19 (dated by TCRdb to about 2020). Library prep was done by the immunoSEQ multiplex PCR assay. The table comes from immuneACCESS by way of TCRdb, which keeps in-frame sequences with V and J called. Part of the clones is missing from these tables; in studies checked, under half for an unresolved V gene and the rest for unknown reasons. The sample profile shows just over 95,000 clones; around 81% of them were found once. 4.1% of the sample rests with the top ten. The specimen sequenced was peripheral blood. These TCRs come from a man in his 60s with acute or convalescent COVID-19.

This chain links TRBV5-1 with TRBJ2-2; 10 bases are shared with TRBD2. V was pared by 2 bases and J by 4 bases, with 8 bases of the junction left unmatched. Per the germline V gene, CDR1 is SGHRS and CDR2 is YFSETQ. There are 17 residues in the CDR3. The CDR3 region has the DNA TGCGCCAGCAGCTTTATGCCTAGCGGGGGAATCACCGGGGAGCTGTTTTTT. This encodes CASSFMPSGGITGELFF.

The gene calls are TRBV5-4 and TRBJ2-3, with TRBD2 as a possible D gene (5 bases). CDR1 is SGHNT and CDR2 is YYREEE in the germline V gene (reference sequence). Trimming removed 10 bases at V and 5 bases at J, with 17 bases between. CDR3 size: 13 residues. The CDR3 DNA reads TGTGCCGGCCTAAAGGCGGGTTTAGATACGCAGTATTTT. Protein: CAGLKAGLDTQYF.

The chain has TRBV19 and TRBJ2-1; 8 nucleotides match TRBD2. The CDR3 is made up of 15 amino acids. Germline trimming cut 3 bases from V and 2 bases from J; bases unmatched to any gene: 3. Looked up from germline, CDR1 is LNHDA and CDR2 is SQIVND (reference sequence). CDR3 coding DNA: TGTGCCAGTAGTATCGGTAGCGGGACCTACAATGAGCAGTTCTTC. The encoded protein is CASSIGSGTYNEQFF.

The CDR3 spells CASHRGQVTGGTEAFF. The CDR3 DNA sequence: TGTGCCTCCCACAGGGGGCAGGTCACGGGCGGGACTGAAGCTTTCTTT. The chain recombines TRBV19 with TRBJ1-1; 9 bases agree with TRBD1. V dropped 11 bases and J dropped 5; count of bases not matched to a gene: 18. The germline gives CDR1 LNHDA, CDR2 SQIVND (reference sequence). The CDR3 spans 16 residues.

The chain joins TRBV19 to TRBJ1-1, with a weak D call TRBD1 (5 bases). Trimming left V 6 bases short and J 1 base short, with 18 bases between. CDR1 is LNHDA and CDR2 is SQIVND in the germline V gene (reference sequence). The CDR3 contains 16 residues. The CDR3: CASRDDLGVTNTEAFF. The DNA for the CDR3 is TGTGCCAGTAGGGACGACCTAGGGGTCACGAACACTGAAGCTTTCTTT.

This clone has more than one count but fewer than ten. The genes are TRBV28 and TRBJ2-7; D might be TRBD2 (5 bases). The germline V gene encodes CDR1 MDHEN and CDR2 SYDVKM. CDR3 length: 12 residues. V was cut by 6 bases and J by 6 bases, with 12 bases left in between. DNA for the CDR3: TGTGCCAGCAGGCGAACCGAGGGCGAGCAGTACTTC. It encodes CASRRTEGEQYF.

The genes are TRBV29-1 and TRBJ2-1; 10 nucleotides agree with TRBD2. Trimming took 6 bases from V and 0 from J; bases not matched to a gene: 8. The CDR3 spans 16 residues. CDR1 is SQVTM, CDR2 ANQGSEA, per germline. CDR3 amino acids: CSVLAGGQSSYNEQFF. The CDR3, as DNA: TGCAGCGTCTTAGCGGGAGGCCAGAGCTCCTACAATGAGCAGTTCTTC.

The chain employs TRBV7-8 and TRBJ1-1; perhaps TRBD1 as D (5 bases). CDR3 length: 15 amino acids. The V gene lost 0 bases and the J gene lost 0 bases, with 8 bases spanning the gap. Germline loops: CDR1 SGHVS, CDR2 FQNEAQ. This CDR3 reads CASSLAGTLNTEAFF. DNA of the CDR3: TGTGCCAGCAGCTTAGCCGGGACTTTGAACACTGAAGCTTTCTTT.

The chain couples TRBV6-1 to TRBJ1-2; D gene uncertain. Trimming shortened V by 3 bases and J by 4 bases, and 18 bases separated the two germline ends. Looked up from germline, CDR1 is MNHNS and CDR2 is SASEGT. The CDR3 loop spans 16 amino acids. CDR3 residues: CASSDLGGLFSYGYTF. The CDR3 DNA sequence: TGTGCCAGCAGTGACCTCGGAGGACTCTTTAGCTATGGCTACACCTTC.

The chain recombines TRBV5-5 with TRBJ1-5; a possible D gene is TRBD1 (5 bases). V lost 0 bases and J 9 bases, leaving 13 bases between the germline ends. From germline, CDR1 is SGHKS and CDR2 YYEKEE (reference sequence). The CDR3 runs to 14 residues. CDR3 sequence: CASSLGQGSGPQHF. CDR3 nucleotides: TGTGCCAGCAGCTTGGGGCAGGGATCAGGGCCCCAGCATTTT.

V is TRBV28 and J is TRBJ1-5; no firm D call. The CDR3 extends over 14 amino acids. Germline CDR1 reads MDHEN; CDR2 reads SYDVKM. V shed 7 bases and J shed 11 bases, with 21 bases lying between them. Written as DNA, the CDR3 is TGTGCCAGCACCACCCCCGGCCTCAGCGAGGCCCAGCATTTT. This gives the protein CASTTPGLSEAQHF.

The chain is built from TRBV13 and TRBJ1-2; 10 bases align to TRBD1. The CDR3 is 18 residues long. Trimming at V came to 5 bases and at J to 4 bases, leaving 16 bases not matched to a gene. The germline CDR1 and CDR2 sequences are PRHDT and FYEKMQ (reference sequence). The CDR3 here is CASSPITTGGDYSYGYTF. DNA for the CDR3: TGTGCCAGCAGCCCAATAACGACAGGGGGCGACTATAGCTATGGCTACACCTTC.

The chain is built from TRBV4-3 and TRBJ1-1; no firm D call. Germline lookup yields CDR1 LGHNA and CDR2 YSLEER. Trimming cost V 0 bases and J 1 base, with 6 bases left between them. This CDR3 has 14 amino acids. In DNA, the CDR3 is TGCGCCAGCAGCCAAGAACTTTCGAACACTGAAGCTTTCTTT. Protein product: CASSQELSNTEAFF.

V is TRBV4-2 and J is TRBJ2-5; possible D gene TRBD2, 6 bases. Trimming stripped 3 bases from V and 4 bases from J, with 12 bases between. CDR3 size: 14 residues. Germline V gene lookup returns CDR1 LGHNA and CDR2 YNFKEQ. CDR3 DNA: TGTGCCAGCAGCCAGGGGGGAGAGCTAGAGACCCAGTACTTC. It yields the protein CASSQGGELETQYF.

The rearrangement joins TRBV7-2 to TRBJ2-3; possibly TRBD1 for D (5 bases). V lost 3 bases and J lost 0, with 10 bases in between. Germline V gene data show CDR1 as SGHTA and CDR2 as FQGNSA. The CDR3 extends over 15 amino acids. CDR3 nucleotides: TGTGCCAGCAGCTTCCAGGCAGGGAGCACAGATACGCAGTATTTT. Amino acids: CASSFQAGSTDTQYF.

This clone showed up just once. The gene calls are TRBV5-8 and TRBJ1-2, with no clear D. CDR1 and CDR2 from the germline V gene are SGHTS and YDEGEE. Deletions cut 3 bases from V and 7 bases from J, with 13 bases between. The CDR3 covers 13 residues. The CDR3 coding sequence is TGTGCCAGCAGCTCCGGGAGTCCTTTTGGCTACACCTTC. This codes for CASSSGSPFGYTF.

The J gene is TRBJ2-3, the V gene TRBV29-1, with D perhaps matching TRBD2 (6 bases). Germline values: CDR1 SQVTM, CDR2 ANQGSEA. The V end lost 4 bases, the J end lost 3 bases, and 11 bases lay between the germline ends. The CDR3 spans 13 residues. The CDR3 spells CSVAGRGTDTQYF. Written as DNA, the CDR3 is TGCAGCGTTGCGGGACGGGGGACAGATACGCAGTATTTT.

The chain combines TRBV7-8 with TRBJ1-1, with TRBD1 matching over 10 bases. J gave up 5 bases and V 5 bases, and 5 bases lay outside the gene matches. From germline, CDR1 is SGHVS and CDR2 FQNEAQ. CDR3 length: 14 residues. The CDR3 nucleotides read TGTGCCAGCAGCCTCGGGACAGGGGTAACTGAAGCTTTCTTT. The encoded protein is CASSLGTGVTEAFF.

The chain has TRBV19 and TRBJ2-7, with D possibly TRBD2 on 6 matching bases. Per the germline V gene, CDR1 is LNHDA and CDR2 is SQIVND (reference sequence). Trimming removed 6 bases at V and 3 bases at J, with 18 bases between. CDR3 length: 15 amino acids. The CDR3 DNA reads TGTGCCAGTAGCTGGACTATTCAACCCATCTACGAGCAGTACGTC. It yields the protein CASSWTIQPIYEQYV.

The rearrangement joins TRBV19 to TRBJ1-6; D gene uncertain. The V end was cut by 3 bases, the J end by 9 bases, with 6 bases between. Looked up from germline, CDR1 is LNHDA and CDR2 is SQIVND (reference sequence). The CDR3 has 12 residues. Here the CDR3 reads CASSIGGSPLHF. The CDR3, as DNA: TGTGCCAGTAGTATTGGCGGTTCACCCCTCCACTTT.

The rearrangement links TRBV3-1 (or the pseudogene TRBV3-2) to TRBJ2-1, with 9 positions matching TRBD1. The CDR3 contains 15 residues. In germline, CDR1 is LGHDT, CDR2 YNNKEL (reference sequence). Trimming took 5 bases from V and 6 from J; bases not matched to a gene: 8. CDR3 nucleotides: TGTGCCAGCAGCAGCGGGACAGGGAAAGTCAATGAGCAGTTCTTC. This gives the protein CASSSGTGKVNEQFF.